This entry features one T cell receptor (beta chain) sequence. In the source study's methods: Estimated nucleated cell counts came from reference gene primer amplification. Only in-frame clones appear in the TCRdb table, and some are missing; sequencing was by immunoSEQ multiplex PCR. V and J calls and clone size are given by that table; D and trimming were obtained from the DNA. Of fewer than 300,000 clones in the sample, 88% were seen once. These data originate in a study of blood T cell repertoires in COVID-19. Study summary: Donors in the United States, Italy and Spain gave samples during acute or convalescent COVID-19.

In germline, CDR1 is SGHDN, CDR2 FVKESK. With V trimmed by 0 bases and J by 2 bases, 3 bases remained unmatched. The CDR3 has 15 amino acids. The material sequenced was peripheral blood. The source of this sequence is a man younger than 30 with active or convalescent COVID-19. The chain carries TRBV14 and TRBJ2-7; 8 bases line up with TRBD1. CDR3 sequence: CASSQDWTGTYEQYF. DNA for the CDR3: TGTGCCAGCAGCCAAGATTGGACAGGGACCTACGAGCAGTACTTC.